This record concerns one TCR beta chain sequence. The data derive from a study of blood T cell repertoires in COVID-19. About the research overall: Italy, Spain and the United States were the sources of the convalescent and acute COVID-19 samples.

In the authors' methods: For nucleated cells, counts were estimated from reference gene primer amplification. Only in-frame clones appear in the TCRdb table, and some are missing; sequencing was by immunoSEQ multiplex PCR. V and J calls and clone size are given by that table; D and trimming were obtained from the DNA. The table lists some 330,000 clones, roughly nine tenths of them singletons. V was pared by 4 bases and J by 0 bases, with 4 bases of the junction left unmatched. Looked up from germline, CDR1 is SGHTA and CDR2 is FQGNSA. The CDR3 is 15 amino acids. Source material: peripheral blood. This sequence was found in a woman aged 30 to 39 with COVID-19, enrolled during active disease. The rearrangement links TRBV7-2 to TRBJ2-3, with 7 bases that match TRBD1. The CDR3 nucleotides are TGTGCCAGCAGCTCGACAGGGCTCAGCACAGATACGCAGTATTTT. Protein sequence: CASSSTGLSTDTQYF.